The rows below give T cell receptor beta chains drawn from one sample of a study of shared clonotypes between healthy human individuals. This table comes from immunoSEQ multiplex PCR, and its TCRdb copy is limited to in-frame clones, with some not included. The profile shows fewer than 850,000 clones, around 72% of them singletons. The sequenced sample was memory CD4+ T cells sorted from blood. The receptors shown here come from a woman in her twenties or thirties in good health. CDR3s include the opening cysteine and the closing phenylalanine or tryptophan. The D gene is left open where the match is weak. Clone sizes are given selectively: once, few, many, or a class where the clone is expanded.

TGCAGCGTTGAAGAGATGCAGGGAGCAGGTGGCTACACCTTC,CSVEEMQGAGGYTF,TRBJ1-2,NA,NA,TRBV29-1
TGTGCCAGCAGGGTAGGACAGTCGGCCGGGGAGCTGTTTTTT,CASRVGQSAGELFF,TRBJ2-2,NA,NA,TRBV28
TGTGCCAGCAGCTTGGCAGGGGAGGACACCATATATTTT,CASSLAGEDTIYF,TRBJ1-3,NA,few,TRBV5-4
TGCGCCAGCAGCCAAGACCCCCGCCCCGATGGCTACACCTTC,CASSQDPRPDGYTF,TRBJ1-2,NA,NA,TRBV4-1
TGTGCCAGTGAGCCGGGAGCCTATCAGCCCCAGCATTTT,CASEPGAYQPQHF,TRBJ1-5,NA,NA,TRBV6-1
TGCAGCGTTGCCAGGGACACCTCCTCTGGAAACACCATATATTTT,CSVARDTSSGNTIYF,TRBJ1-3,NA,once,TRBV29-1
TGCAGCGTCGGACGGGGACATGACCAAGAGACCCAGTACTTC,CSVGRGHDQETQYF,TRBJ2-5,NA,NA,TRBV29-1
TGTGCCAGCAGCTCCAGGCGCACAGATACGCAGTATTTT,CASSSRRTDTQYF,TRBJ2-3,NA,NA,TRBV6-1
TGTGCCAGCAGTGAATGGAACAGGGGTGGCGGGGAGCTGTTTTTT,CASSEWNRGGGELFF,TRBJ2-2,TRBD1,NA,TRBV2
TGTGCCTGGAGTGTAGGGACAGACTACCACGAGCAGTACTTC,CAWSVGTDYHEQYF,TRBJ2-7,TRBD1,few,TRBV30
TGTGCCAGCAGCTTTAGCCATGGTGAGCAGTTCTTC,CASSFSHGEQFF,TRBJ2-1,NA,NA,TRBV7-8
TGTGCCAGCAGCCGGCGGAATAGCGGGAGGGTCAACAATGAGCAGTTCTTC,CASSRRNSGRVNNEQFF,TRBJ2-1,TRBD2,NA,TRBV7-3
TGTGCCAGCAGCTTCGCATCCACGGTCAATCAGCCCCAGCATTTT,CASSFASTVNQPQHF,TRBJ1-5,NA,few,TRBV5-4
TGTGCCAGCAGTGTCGGCGCTGGACAGAACTATGGCTACACCTTC,CASSVGAGQNYGYTF,TRBJ1-2,NA,NA,TRBV25-1
TGTGCCAGCAGCTCCGACTACGAGCAGTACTTC,CASSSDYEQYF,TRBJ2-7,NA,NA,TRBV5-4
TGTGCCAGCAGTTTAGTTCCGGGTAATGAGCAGTTCTTC,CASSLVPGNEQFF,TRBJ2-1,NA,NA,TRBV5-4
TGTGCCAGCAGCCTATACCCGGGACTAGCGGGAGTAGAGACCCAGTACTTC,CASSLYPGLAGVETQYF,TRBJ2-5,TRBD2,NA,TRBV7-2
TGTGCCAGCAGTTGGACTAGCGGGAGGGCGGGAGATACGCAGTATTTT,CASSWTSGRAGDTQYF,TRBJ2-3,TRBD2,NA,TRBV6-5
TGTGCCTGGAGCCCGACAGGGATCACCTTTCCGAGCTCCTACGAGCAGTACTTC,CAWSPTGITFPSSYEQYF,TRBJ2-7,TRBD1,NA,TRBV30
TGTGCCAGCAGCCGGGGGACAGGGGTCCGCAATCAGCCCCAGCATTTT,CASSRGTGVRNQPQHF,TRBJ1-5,TRBD1,NA,TRBV7-8
TGTGCCAGCGGATTCGACAGGGAAAGGTTCTTC,CASGFDRERFF,TRBJ2-1,TRBD1,NA,TRBV2
TGTGCCAGCAGCCCGGTGCGTGGGAAAAAGGAAGAGACCCAGTACTTC,CASSPVRGKKEETQYF,TRBJ2-5,NA,NA,TRBV7-8
TGTGCCAGCCGACCAAGCGGGAGCTCTGAGACCCAGTACTTC,CASRPSGSSETQYF,TRBJ2-5,TRBD2,NA,TRBV18
TGTGCCAGACCTATCCAGGTCTACGAGCAGTACTTC,CARPIQVYEQYF,TRBJ2-7,NA,NA,TRBV5-3
TGTGCCAGCAGAGGCCACCTAGCGGGAGGAAATGAGCAGTTCTTC,CASRGHLAGGNEQFF,TRBJ2-1,TRBD2,NA,TRBV28